A single sample gave rise to the 20 T cell receptor beta chains below, sequenced in a study of cytomegalovirus exposure and HLA in healthy donors. Primers: 60 Vbeta forward and 13 Jbeta reverse. Measured with immunoSEQ multiplex PCR; TCRdb has only the in-frame clones, and not every one. The sample carries approximately 140,000 clones, about three quarters recorded once. Sequenced input: PBMCs. Every receptor here comes from an older woman in good health and CMV-seropositive.

V and J are TRBV5-1 and TRBJ2-2, with D perhaps matching TRBD1 (6 bases). CDR1 and CDR2 (germline): SGHRS, YFSETQ. This CDR3 comprises 14 residues. V shed 5 bases and J shed 1 base, with 9 bases lying between them. DNA of the CDR3: TGCGCCAGCAGGCCGACAGGGAACACCGGGGAGCTGTTTTTT. Amino acids: CASRPTGNTGELFF.

This rearrangement joins TRBV6-6 to TRBJ1-5, with D uncertain. Germline V gene data show CDR1 as MNHNY and CDR2 as SVGAGI (reference sequence). CDR3 length: 14 amino acids. V dropped 8 bases and J dropped 6 bases, with 17 bases sitting between them. Here the CDR3 reads CASCLGEGSQPQHF. The CDR3 bases are TGTGCCAGCTGTTTGGGCGAAGGAAGTCAGCCCCAGCATTTT.

The chain couples TRBV29-1 to TRBJ2-1; TRBD1 matches at 7 bases. CDR3 length equals 14 residues. Germline values: CDR1 SQVTM, CDR2 ANQGSEA. V lost 7 bases, J lost 4 bases, and 10 bases stayed unmatched. The DNA of the CDR3 is TGCAGCGCCGCCGGGACAGCGATTTACAATGAGCAGTTCTTC. Translation: CSAAGTAIYNEQFF.

V is TRBV27 and J is TRBJ1-5; D not certain. The CDR3 is made up of 12 amino acids. V gave up 2 bases and J gave up 6 bases, with 5 bases separating them. From germline, CDR1 is MNHEY and CDR2 SMNVEV (reference sequence). CDR3 DNA: TGTGCCAGCAGTTTAGGAGGTCAGCCCCAGCATTTT. Its protein product is CASSLGGQPQHF.

The chain carries TRBV9 and TRBJ1-3; D is possibly TRBD1 (5 bases). This CDR3 comprises 13 residues. The germline gives CDR1 SGDLS, CDR2 YYNGEE. The ends were cut back, 6 bases at V and 4 bases at J, with 11 bases in the middle. CDR3 protein: CASTTGGGNTIYF. The DNA for the CDR3 is TGTGCCAGCACCACCGGGGGGGGAAACACCATATATTTT.

The rearrangement uses TRBV18 and TRBJ1-1, with 10 bases matching TRBD1. Germline values: CDR1 KGHSH, CDR2 LQKENI. CDR3 length: 14 residues. V shed 4 bases and J 4 bases; nucleotides not matched to a gene: 3. Here the CDR3 reads CASSQTGGSTEAFF. CDR3 in DNA: TGTGCCAGCTCACAGACAGGGGGCTCCACTGAAGCTTTCTTT.

The J gene is TRBJ2-3, the V gene TRBV9; maybe TRBD2 (7 bases). Trimming pared 6 bases from V and 0 bases from J, leaving 14 bases between. CDR3 length equals 15 residues. Germline values: CDR1 SGDLS, CDR2 YYNGEE. The CDR3 nucleotides read TGTGCCAGCAACGTGGGGGGGGCCAGCACAGATACGCAGTATTTT. Protein sequence: CASNVGGASTDTQYF.

This sequence joins TRBV2 and TRBJ1-4; TRBD1 aligns across 7 bases. The ends lost 4 bases at V and 13 bases at J; junction bases unmatched: 3. CDR1 is SNHLY, CDR2 FYNNEI, per germline. The length of the CDR3 is 11 residues. The CDR3 nucleotides are TGTGCCAGCAGTGGGACAGGCGGACTGTTTTTT. This translates into CASSGTGGLFF.

This clone has only one observation. The chain combines TRBV5-8 with TRBJ2-1; D perhaps matches TRBD2 (6 bases). Germline V lookup: CDR1 SGHTS, CDR2 YDEGEE. Trimming stripped 4 bases from V and 4 bases from J, with 15 bases between. CDR3 length: 15 residues. The CDR3 sequence: CASSAGTFVYNEQFF. Here the CDR3 DNA reads TGTGCCAGCAGCGCCGGGACTTTCGTTTACAATGAGCAGTTCTTC.

This clone was observed a handful of times. The rearrangement uses TRBV4-1 and TRBJ1-6, with 10 bases aligning to TRBD1. The CDR3 loop spans 18 amino acids. The J segment lost 6 bases and the V segment lost 0 bases, leaving 8 bases of the junction unmatched. The germline V gene has CDR1 MGHRA and CDR2 YSYEKL. The CDR3: CASSQDTPGTGVNSPLHF. In DNA form, the CDR3 reads TGCGCCAGCAGCCAAGACACACCGGGGACAGGGGTTAATTCACCCCTCCACTTT.

A single count supports this clone. The rearrangement joins TRBV5-1 to TRBJ2-1; TRBD1 aligns across 8 bases. This CDR3 spans 14 amino acids. Germline V gene sequence: CDR1 SGHRS, CDR2 YFSETQ. After removal of 4 bases from V and 5 bases from J, the junction contained 5 bases not matched to a gene. The CDR3 coding sequence is TGCGCCAGCAGCCCCGGGACAGGCCACAATGAGCAGTTCTTC. It specifies CASSPGTGHNEQFF.

V is TRBV2 and J is TRBJ1-1; 8 bases line up with TRBD1. Germline lookup yields CDR1 SNHLY and CDR2 FYNNEI. This CDR3 region has 16 residues. V was pared by 4 bases and J by 1 base, with 8 bases of the junction left unmatched. The CDR3 DNA reads TGTGCCAGCAGTGGCCCTCCCAGGGGGCGGAACACTGAAGCTTTCTTT. It is translated as CASSGPPRGRNTEAFF.

This clone was seen only a few times. The genes are TRBV6-1 and TRBJ2-7; TRBD2 matches 15 bases. V dropped 10 bases and J dropped 0; count of bases not matched to a gene: 4. The CDR3 runs to 15 residues. Looked up from germline, CDR1 is MNHNS and CDR2 is SASEGT. The CDR3 region is CATGTSGGLSYEQYF. In DNA form, the CDR3 reads TGTGCCACCGGGACTAGCGGGGGGCTCTCCTACGAGCAGTACTTC.

The rearrangement uses TRBV2 and TRBJ2-5, with 8 bases identical to TRBD2. The J segment lost 5 bases and the V segment lost 10 bases, leaving 9 bases of the junction unmatched. This CDR3 region has 13 residues. Germline V CDR1 and CDR2: SNHLY, FYNNEI. CDR3 sequence (DNA): TGTGCCACCGGACTAGCCCGTTATGAGACCCAGTACTTC. Translating gives CATGLARYETQYF.

The V gene is TRBV4-2, the J gene TRBJ1-2; 10 nucleotides match TRBD1. V was pared by 0 bases and J by 8 bases, with 6 bases of the junction left unmatched. Germline lookup yields CDR1 LGHNA and CDR2 YNFKEQ. The CDR3 contains 15 residues. CDR3 nucleotides: TGTGCCAGCAGCCAAGAAGGGGACAGGGGAGAAGGCTACACCTTC. It translates to CASSQEGDRGEGYTF.

The chain couples TRBV27 to TRBJ2-4; weak D call: TRBD1 (5 bases). Trimming removed 5 bases from V and 1 base from J, with 15 bases in between. From germline, CDR1 is MNHEY and CDR2 SMNVEV (reference sequence). This CDR3 spans 16 amino acids. The CDR3 nucleotides read TGTGCCAGCAGTCCCAGGGTGATGTCGGCCAAAAACATTCAGTACTTC. Translated: CASSPRVMSAKNIQYF.

This rearrangement joins TRBV5-1 to TRBJ2-1, with TRBD1 identical over 9 bases. V lost 0 bases to trimming and J lost 5 bases; unmatched junction nucleotides: 3. This CDR3 contains 15 residues. Germline values: CDR1 SGHRS, CDR2 YFSETQ. The CDR3 sequence is CASSLGTGDHNEQFF. The CDR3, as DNA: TGCGCCAGCAGCTTGGGGACAGGGGACCACAATGAGCAGTTCTTC.

The genes are TRBV19 and TRBJ2-7; 8 bases align to TRBD1. Germline V gene lookup returns CDR1 LNHDA and CDR2 SQIVND (reference sequence). Germline trimming cut 4 bases from V and 3 bases from J; bases unmatched to any gene: 2. There are 13 residues in the CDR3. CDR3 loop: CASSSTGGYEQYF. As DNA, the CDR3 is TGTGCCAGTAGTAGCACAGGGGGCTACGAGCAGTACTTC.

This clone was found a few times. This chain connects TRBV29-1 to TRBJ2-2; no clear D gene. Trimming left V 4 bases short and J 4 bases short, with 7 bases between. The CDR3 totals 12 residues. CDR1 is SQVTM, CDR2 ANQGSEA, per germline. The CDR3 sequence is CSVGQFTGELFF. The CDR3 region has the DNA TGCAGCGTTGGGCAGTTCACCGGGGAGCTGTTTTTT.

This chain connects TRBV29-1 to TRBJ1-5; a possible D gene is TRBD1 (6 bases). This CDR3 has 13 residues. CDR1 SQVTM and CDR2 ANQGSEA come from the germline V gene. Trimming took off 2 bases at V and 6 bases at J, with 11 bases between the two ends. Here the CDR3 DNA reads TGCAGCGTTGAAACAGGGTATGGTCAGCCCCAGCATTTT. It encodes CSVETGYGQPQHF.